This T cell receptor (beta chain) was identified in a study of cytotoxic CD8 clonotypes in ibrutinib-treated CLL. Points from the study as a whole: Sustained-remission and progressing patients had unequal sampling times. Clonality was higher at baseline than in age-matched healthy donors and tracked circulating CD8+ T-cell counts.

A remark on this clone: Its target is not known.

Per the germline V gene, CDR1 is SQVTM and CDR2 is ANQGSEA. CDR3 length: 12 amino acids. The V end was cut by 4 bases, the J end by 10 bases, with 14 bases between. Cryopreserved PBMCs provided around 1.9 micrograms of genomic DNA for the TCR beta libraries. Here immunoSEQ multiplex PCR was the method, and the copy in TCRdb shows in-frame clones only, minus some. The sample carries fewer than 400,000 clones, roughly 70% recorded once. The input for sequencing was PBMCs, taken after 36 months of ibrutinib treatment. This receptor was obtained from a human donor with chronic lymphocytic leukemia. The chain employs TRBV29-1 and TRBJ2-1; D is unclear. CDR3 in DNA: TGCAGCGTTGTCCTCCTGGACGGCGAGCAGTTCTTC. Its translation is CSVVLLDGEQFF.